A single T cell receptor beta chain is shown here with its context. Germline-derived CDR1 and CDR2 are LGHNA and YNFKEQ. V lost 7 bases and J lost 7; bases outside the gene matches: 13. This CDR3 region has 15 residues. The sample belongs to a study of blood T cell repertoires in COVID-19. Study-level background: Samples came from the United States, Italy and Spain, spanning acute and convalescent COVID-19.

In the source study's methods: Amplified reference gene primers provided the basis for estimating nucleated cell counts. Repertoires were generated with immunoSEQ multiplex PCR, while TCRdb's copy carries only in-frame clones and drops some. V and J calls and clone size are given by that table; D and trimming were obtained from the DNA. The table includes 95,000 to 150,000 clones, 65% to 90% detected once. This chain links TRBV4-2 with TRBJ1-1; 9 bases are shared with TRBD1. The TCR was taken from a man aged 80 or over with active or convalescent COVID-19. The specimen sequenced was peripheral blood. The CDR3 DNA follows: TGTGCCAGCAAGCACCGGGACAGGGTGTCGGGTGAAGCTTTCTTT. Translating gives CASKHRDRVSGEAFF.